The table lists the clone carrying this TCR beta chain with a few counts. As yet, its antigen is unknown. Splitting the CD4+ cells yielded a CD45RA+ naive subset and a CD45RA-negative memory subset. The source of the sample is a study of shared clonotypes between healthy human individuals. Looking at the study overall: For every donor, three CD4 naive, three CD4 memory, two CD8 naive and one CD8 memory plates were used. Study-wide findings and caveats: Non-shared clonotypes had lower generation probabilities than clonotypes shared by all four sorted-subset donors.

Between the trimmed V and J ends, which lost 0 bases and 5 bases, there was a span of 7 bases. The germline V gene encodes CDR1 GTSNPN and CDR2 SVGIG (reference sequence). This CDR3 contains 13 residues. TCRdb's copy holds only in-frame clones and misses some; the assay was immunoSEQ multiplex PCR. The data contain approximately 1.4 million clones, about 98% of them singletons. The chain recombines TRBV30 with TRBJ2-2, with D uncertain. The sample consisted of naive CD4+ T cells sorted from blood. Subset: CD45RA+ positively selected. This receptor was identified in a man aged 25-45 years in good health. The DNA of the CDR3 is TGTGCCTGGAGTGTAAAGCGTACCGGGGAGCTGTTTTTT. As protein: CAWSVKRTGELFF. Full variable domain (outside the CDR3, taken from reference TRBV30 and TRBJ2-2): SQTIHQWPATLVQPVGSPLSLECTVEGTSNPNLYWYRQAAGRGLQLLFYSVGIGQISSEVPQNLSASRPQDRQFILSSKKLLLSDSGFYLCAWSVKRTGELFFGEGSRLTVL.